The source of this T cell receptor (beta chain) is a study of blood T cell repertoires in COVID-19. Study in general: The United States, Italy and Spain were the sources of the acute and convalescent COVID-19 samples.

Per the original methods: Estimates of nucleated cell counts were drawn from the amplification of reference gene primers. The data were produced by immunoSEQ multiplex PCR, yet TCRdb's version contains in-frame clones alone and is incomplete. V and J calls and clone size come straight from that table; D and trimming were deduced from the DNA. The table has under 300,000 clones, about four fifths seen once. This CDR3 is 11 amino acids long. V lost 5 bases and J 8 bases, leaving 9 bases between the germline ends. Germline V gene data show CDR1 as MNHEY and CDR2 as SVGAGI. This clone came up a few times.

This TCR was sampled from a woman aged 18 to 35 with acute or convalescent COVID-19. Sequenced material: peripheral blood. This chain joins TRBV6-5 and TRBJ1-1; no definite D call. Written as DNA, the CDR3 is TGTGCCAGCAGTCCCCACCGGGAAGCTTTCTTT. It encodes CASSPHREAFF.